This TCR beta chain appears in the sequencing data of a study of shared clonotypes between healthy human individuals. For every subset, genomic DNA was evenly distributed across several immunoSEQ plates. Authors' analysis steps: ImmunoSEQ supplied junction-only sequences lacking quality scores, so filtering was different. Clones were sequenced by immunoSEQ multiplex PCR, and TCRdb holds only the in-frame ones, with some missing. D and trimming were read from the DNA, whereas the V and J calls and clone size are those reported in that table. The repertoire includes approximately 840,000 clones, around 96% of them detected once, and less than 0.3% sits in the top ten. Naive CD8 cells lacked CD45RO and underwent positive selection for CCR7, leaving out terminally differentiated effector memory CD45RA+ cells. The V gene's germline CDR1 is ENHRY and CDR2 SYGVKD. The germline V and J ends were trimmed by 6 bases and 3 bases, with 9 bases remaining between them. The CDR3 runs 12 residues.

Sequenced input: naive CD8+ T cells sorted from blood. The rearrangement links TRBV10-3 to TRBJ2-7; D gene unclear. This receptor was taken from a man aged 25-45 years in good health. DNA for the CDR3: TGTGCCATCAGCCACGCCAACTACGAGCAGTACTTC. Its translation is CAISHANYEQYF.